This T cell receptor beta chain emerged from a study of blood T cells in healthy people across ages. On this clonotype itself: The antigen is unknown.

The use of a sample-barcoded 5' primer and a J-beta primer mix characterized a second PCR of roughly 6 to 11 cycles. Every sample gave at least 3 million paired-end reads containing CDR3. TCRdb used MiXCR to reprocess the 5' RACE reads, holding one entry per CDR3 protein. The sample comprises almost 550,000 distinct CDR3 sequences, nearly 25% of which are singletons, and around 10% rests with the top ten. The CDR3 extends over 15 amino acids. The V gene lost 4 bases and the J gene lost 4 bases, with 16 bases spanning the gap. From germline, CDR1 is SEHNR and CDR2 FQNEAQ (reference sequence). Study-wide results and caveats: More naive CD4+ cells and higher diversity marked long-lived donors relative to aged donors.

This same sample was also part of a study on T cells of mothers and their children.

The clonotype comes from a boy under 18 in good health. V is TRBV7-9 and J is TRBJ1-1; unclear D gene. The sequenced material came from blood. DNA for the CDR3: TGTGCCAGCAGCTCCACTCTAGGACGGCTCACTGAAGCTTTCTTT. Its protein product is CASSSTLGRLTEAFF.